Listed below are T cell receptor beta chains from one sample, sequenced in a study of radiotherapy plus CTLA-4 blockade in lung cancer. The assay was immunoSEQ multiplex PCR, and TCRdb's table has in-frame clones only and misses some. The sample holds 45,000 or so clones, roughly two thirds seen once. The starting material was peripheral blood, obtained from a patient treated with radiotherapy plus ipilimumab. The origin of the receptors is a human donor with non-small cell lung cancer who had a complete response to radiotherapy plus ipilimumab. Both conserved end residues are part of each CDR3. D genes are given only for firm matches. Clone sizes are given selectively: once, few, many, or a class where the clone is expanded.

CDR3: CASSLDTGTVAYEQYF
DNA: TGCGCCAGCAGCTTGGACACCGGGACAGTGGCCTACGAGCAGTACTTC
V: TRBV5-1
size: -
D: TRBD1
J: TRBJ2-7

CDR3: CASSLMARGAYEQYF
DNA: TGTGCCAGCAGCTTAATGGCCAGGGGGGCCTACGAGCAGTACTTC
V: TRBV7-2
size: -
D: -
J: TRBJ2-7

CDR3: CASLYSRGPREKLFF
DNA: TGTGCCAGCCTCTACTCCAGGGGGCCCAGGGAAAAACTGTTTTTT
V: TRBV28
size: -
D: TRBD1
J: TRBJ1-4

CDR3: CASSLDRVNTGELFF
DNA: TGTGCCAGCAGTTTGGACAGGGTGAACACCGGGGAGCTGTTTTTT
V: TRBV27
size: -
D: TRBD1
J: TRBJ2-2

CDR3: CASSPGLTYEQFF
DNA: TGTGCCAGCAGTCCGGGACTAACCTATGAGCAGTTCTTC
V: TRBV28
size: -
D: TRBD2
J: TRBJ2-1

CDR3: CASRIEGSGNGARGNTEAFF
DNA: TGTGCCAGCAGAATCGAAGGGAGCGGTAACGGGGCGCGGGGGAACACTGAAGCTTTCTTT
V: TRBV2
size: -
D: -
J: TRBJ1-1

CDR3: CASSLSGSSYNEQFF
DNA: TGTGCCAGCAGTCTTAGCGGTAGCTCCTACAATGAGCAGTTCTTC
V: TRBV6-6
size: few
D: -
J: TRBJ2-1

CDR3: CASSLGENTEAFF
DNA: TGTGCCAGCAGCCTCGGTGAGAACACTGAAGCTTTCTTT
V: TRBV7-6
size: -
D: -
J: TRBJ1-1

CDR3: CASSYRTGLNEQYF
DNA: TGTGCCAGCAGTTACCGGACAGGGTTGAACGAGCAGTACTTC
V: TRBV6-5
size: -
D: TRBD1
J: TRBJ2-7

CDR3: CTSNPGWDRGKQYF
DNA: TGCACCAGCAACCCAGGTTGGGACAGGGGAAAGCAGTACTTC
V: TRBV1
size: -
D: -
J: TRBJ2-7

CDR3: CASSLEGHEGYTF
DNA: TGCGCCAGCAGCTTGGAGGGACACGAGGGCTACACCTTC
V: TRBV5-1
size: -
D: -
J: TRBJ1-2

CDR3: CASSADRILYEQYF
DNA: TGTGCCAGCAGCGCAGACAGAATACTCTACGAGCAGTACTTC
V: TRBV7-8
size: -
D: -
J: TRBJ2-7

CDR3: CASSGEQGAQSETQYF
DNA: TGCGCCAGCAGCGGAGAACAGGGGGCGCAGTCCGAGACCCAGTACTTC
V: TRBV5-1
size: few
D: TRBD1
J: TRBJ2-5

CDR3: CASSGWRDTEAFF
DNA: TGTGCCAGCAGTGGGTGGAGGGACACTGAAGCTTTCTTT
V: TRBV25-1
size: -
D: -
J: TRBJ1-1

CDR3: CASSPLNRGHTIYF
DNA: TGTGCCAGCTCACCTCTAAACAGGGGACACACCATATATTTT
V: TRBV18
size: once
D: TRBD1
J: TRBJ1-3

CDR3: CASSLGRFGGTQRGDTQYF
DNA: TGTGCCAGCAGTTTGGGTAGATTTGGGGGGACTCAGAGAGGGGATACGCAGTATTTT
V: TRBV27
size: -
D: -
J: TRBJ2-3

CDR3: CAWRADSGSTDTQYF
DNA: TGTGCCTGGAGGGCCGACAGTGGCTCCACAGATACGCAGTATTTT
V: TRBV30
size: -
D: -
J: TRBJ2-3

CDR3: CASSPDQGAYEQYF
DNA: TGTGCCAGCTCACCAGACCAGGGGGCGTACGAGCAGTACTTC
V: TRBV18
size: -
D: TRBD1
J: TRBJ2-7

CDR3: CAWGNRGFRGSDEQYF
DNA: TGTGCCTGGGGAAACCGCGGGTTTCGAGGTTCCGACGAACAGTACTTC
V: TRBV30
size: -
D: -
J: TRBJ2-7

CDR3: CASSPRGLNYGYTF
DNA: TGTGCCAGCAGTCCCCGAGGCCTTAACTATGGCTACACCTTC
V: TRBV2
size: -
D: -
J: TRBJ1-2

CDR3: CASSHRAHSYEQYF
DNA: TGTGCCAGCTCCCACAGGGCCCACTCCTACGAGCAGTACTTC
V: TRBV18
size: -
D: -
J: TRBJ2-7

CDR3: CASSSGLAYEQYF
DNA: TGTGCCAGCTCATCCGGACTAGCTTACGAGCAGTACTTC
V: TRBV18
size: -
D: TRBD2
J: TRBJ2-7

CDR3: CASSPRDSHEQYF
DNA: TGTGCCAGCAGTCCCCGGGACTCCCACGAGCAATACTTC
V: TRBV5-4
size: -
D: -
J: TRBJ2-7

CDR3: CSASLRDWEFF
DNA: TGCAGTGCTAGTCTCCGGGACTGGGAGTTCTTC
V: TRBV20-1
size: -
D: -
J: TRBJ2-1

CDR3: CASSPSSGPYEQYF
DNA: TGTGCCAGCTCACCTTCGAGTGGGCCCTACGAGCAGTACTTC
V: TRBV18
size: -
D: -
J: TRBJ2-7

CDR3: CASTPDRLQNSPLHF
DNA: TGTGCCAGCACCCCCGACAGGTTGCAGAATTCACCCCTCCACTTT
V: TRBV7-9
size: -
D: -
J: TRBJ1-6

CDR3: CASSHRTPNTGELFF
DNA: TGTGCCAGCAGTCACCGCACACCCAACACCGGGGAGCTGTTTTTT
V: TRBV5-4
size: -
D: -
J: TRBJ2-2

CDR3: CASSPLWTGETSGNTIYF
DNA: TGTGCCAGCTCACCCTTATGGACAGGGGAAACATCTGGAAACACCATATATTTT
V: TRBV18
size: once
D: TRBD1
J: TRBJ1-3

CDR3: CARSLAGGQGGDTDTQYF
DNA: TGTGCCAGAAGCTTGGCAGGGGGACAGGGCGGGGACACAGATACGCAGTATTTT
V: TRBV5-3
size: -
D: TRBD1
J: TRBJ2-3

CDR3: CASSPGDRGQPQHF
DNA: TGTGCCAGCTCACCAGGGGATAGGGGACAGCCCCAGCATTTT
V: TRBV18
size: -
D: -
J: TRBJ1-5

CDR3: CASSLGLAGATGELFF
DNA: TGTGCCAGCAGCTTGGGACTAGCGGGGGCCACCGGGGAGCTGTTTTTT
V: TRBV5-5
size: -
D: TRBD2
J: TRBJ2-2

CDR3: CAEESYSRPREQYF
DNA: TGTGCCGAGGAGTCCTATTCCCGTCCTAGAGAGCAGTACTTC
V: TRBV7-9
size: -
D: -
J: TRBJ2-7

CDR3: CASSLFSRGHEQYF
DNA: TGTGCCAGCAGTTTATTTTCCAGGGGTCACGAGCAGTACTTC
V: TRBV28
size: many
D: -
J: TRBJ2-7

CDR3: CASSQGTGNGNTIYF
DNA: TGCGCCAGCAGCCAAGGGACAGGGAATGGAAACACCATATATTTT
V: TRBV5-1
size: -
D: TRBD1
J: TRBJ1-3

CDR3: CASSAGSHNEQFF
DNA: TGCGCCAGCAGCGCGGGGAGCCACAATGAGCAGTTCTTC
V: TRBV5-1
size: -
D: -
J: TRBJ2-1

CDR3: CASRITTGTVYGYTF
DNA: TGTGCCAGTAGGATAACTACCGGGACAGTCTATGGCTACACCTTC
V: TRBV19
size: few
D: TRBD1
J: TRBJ1-2

CDR3: CASSQSQGYNSPLHF
DNA: TGTGCCAGCAGCCAAAGTCAGGGATATAATTCACCCCTCCACTTT
V: TRBV14
size: -
D: -
J: TRBJ1-6

CDR3: CASSPFGGASMNTEAFF
DNA: TGTGCCAGCTCACCATTTGGGGGGGCCTCCATGAACACTGAAGCTTTCTTT
V: TRBV18
size: -
D: -
J: TRBJ1-1

CDR3: CASSSTPRDTGELFF
DNA: TGTGCCAGTAGTTCGACCCCACGGGACACCGGGGAGCTGTTTTTT
V: TRBV19
size: -
D: -
J: TRBJ2-2

CDR3: CATSPPSRDYGYTF
DNA: TGTGCCACCAGTCCCCCTTCGAGGGACTATGGCTACACCTTC
V: TRBV15
size: -
D: -
J: TRBJ1-2

CDR3: CASSSLTVVETQYF
DNA: TGTGCCAGCAGCTCGCTGACAGTAGTAGAGACCCAGTACTTC
V: TRBV7-2
size: -
D: -
J: TRBJ2-5

CDR3: CASSPPGGGRAIETQYF
DNA: TGTGCCAGCAGTCCGCCCGGGGGCGGGAGGGCCATAGAGACCCAGTACTTC
V: TRBV28
size: -
D: TRBD2
J: TRBJ2-5

CDR3: CASRTDGAYEQYF
DNA: TGTGCCAGCAGGACCGACGGGGCCTACGAGCAGTACTTC
V: TRBV25-1
size: -
D: -
J: TRBJ2-7

CDR3: CASSWGLAGGPDTQYF
DNA: TGTGCCAGCAGCTGGGGACTAGCGGGGGGGCCAGATACGCAGTATTTT
V: TRBV7-9
size: -
D: TRBD2
J: TRBJ2-3

CDR3: CASSVVGTGAGELFF
DNA: TGTGCCAGCAGCGTAGTCGGGACAGGGGCCGGGGAGCTGTTTTTT
V: TRBV9
size: -
D: TRBD1
J: TRBJ2-2

CDR3: CASSPEWSSYEQYF
DNA: TGTGCCAGCAGTCCTGAGTGGTCCTCCTACGAGCAGTACTTC
V: TRBV6-5
size: few
D: -
J: TRBJ2-7

CDR3: CAWSGVAGGHEQYF
DNA: TGTGCCTGGAGTGGTGTAGCGGGAGGCCACGAGCAGTACTTC
V: TRBV30
size: -
D: TRBD2
J: TRBJ2-7

CDR3: CASRRDSYEQYF
DNA: TGTGCCAGCAGGCGGGACAGCTACGAGCAGTACTTC
V: TRBV6-6
size: -
D: -
J: TRBJ2-7

CDR3: CASRRDLAYNEQFF
DNA: TGTGCCAGCAGACGGGACTTGGCCTACAATGAGCAGTTCTTC
V: TRBV2
size: -
D: -
J: TRBJ2-1

CDR3: CASGLLAGAYEQYF
DNA: TGCGCCAGCGGACTTCTAGCGGGGGCCTACGAGCAGTACTTC
V: TRBV5-1
size: few
D: TRBD2
J: TRBJ2-7

CDR3: CASSVDSQSNQPQHF
DNA: TGTGCCAGCAGCGTCGACAGTCAGAGCAATCAGCCCCAGCATTTT
V: TRBV9
size: -
D: -
J: TRBJ1-5

CDR3: CASSGQGVNQPQHF
DNA: TGTGCCAGCAGTGGACAGGGTGTAAATCAGCCCCAGCATTTT
V: TRBV2
size: -
D: TRBD1
J: TRBJ1-5

CDR3: CAISGSGEQYF
DNA: TGTGCCATCAGTGGGAGCGGGGAGCAGTACTTC
V: TRBV10-3
size: once
D: TRBD2
J: TRBJ2-5

CDR3: CASSLEGAGAEAFF
DNA: TGTGCCAGCAGCTTAGAGGGGGCTGGGGCTGAAGCTTTCTTT
V: TRBV7-9
size: few
D: TRBD1
J: TRBJ1-1

CDR3: CASSQAHAGGNSPLHF
DNA: TGCGCCAGCAGCCAAGCACACGCAGGGGGCAACTCACCCCTCCACTTT
V: TRBV4-3
size: few
D: TRBD1
J: TRBJ1-6